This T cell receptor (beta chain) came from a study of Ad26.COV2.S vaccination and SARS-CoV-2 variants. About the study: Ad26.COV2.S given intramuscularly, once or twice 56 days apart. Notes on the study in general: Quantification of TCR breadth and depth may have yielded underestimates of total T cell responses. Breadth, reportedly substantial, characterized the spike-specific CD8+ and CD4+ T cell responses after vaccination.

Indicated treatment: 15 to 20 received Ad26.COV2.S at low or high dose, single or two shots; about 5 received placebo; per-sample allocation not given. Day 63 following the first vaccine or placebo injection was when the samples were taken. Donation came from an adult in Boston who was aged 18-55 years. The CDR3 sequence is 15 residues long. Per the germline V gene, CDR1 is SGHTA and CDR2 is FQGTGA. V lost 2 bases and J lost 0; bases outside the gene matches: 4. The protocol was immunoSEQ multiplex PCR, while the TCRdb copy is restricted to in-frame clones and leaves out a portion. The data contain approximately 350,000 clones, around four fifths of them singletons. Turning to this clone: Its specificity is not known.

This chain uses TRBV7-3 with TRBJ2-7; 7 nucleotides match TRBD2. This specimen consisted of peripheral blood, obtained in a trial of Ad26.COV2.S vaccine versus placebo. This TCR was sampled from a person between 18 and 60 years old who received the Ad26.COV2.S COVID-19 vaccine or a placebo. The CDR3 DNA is TGTGCCAGCAGCTTAGAAGCGGGGAGCTCCTACGAGCAGTACTTC. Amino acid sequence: CASSLEAGSSYEQYF.